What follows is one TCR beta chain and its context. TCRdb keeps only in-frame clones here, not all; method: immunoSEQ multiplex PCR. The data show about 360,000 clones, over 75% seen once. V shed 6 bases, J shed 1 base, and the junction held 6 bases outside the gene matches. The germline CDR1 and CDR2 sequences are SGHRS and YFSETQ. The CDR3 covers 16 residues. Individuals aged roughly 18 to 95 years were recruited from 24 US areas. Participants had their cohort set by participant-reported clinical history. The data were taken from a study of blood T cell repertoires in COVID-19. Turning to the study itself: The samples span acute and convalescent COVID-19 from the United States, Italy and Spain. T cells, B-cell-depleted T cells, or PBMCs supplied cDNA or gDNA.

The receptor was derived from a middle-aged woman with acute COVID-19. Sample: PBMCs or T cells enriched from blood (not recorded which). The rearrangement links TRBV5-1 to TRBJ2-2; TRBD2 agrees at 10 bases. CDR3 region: CASMTASGGNTGELFF. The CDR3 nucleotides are TGCGCCAGCATGACGGCTAGCGGGGGGAACACCGGGGAGCTGTTTTTT. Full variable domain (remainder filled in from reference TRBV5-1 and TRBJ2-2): KAGVTQTPRYLIKTRGQQVTLSCSPISGHRSVSWYQQTPGQGLQFLFEYFSETQRNKGNFPGRFSGRQFSNSRSEMNVSTLELGDSALYLCASMTASGGNTGELFFGEGSRLTVL.